This TCR beta chain emerged from a study of OX40 agonist ivuxolimab in advanced cancers. Study information: Patients in dose escalation had liver, melanoma, kidney or head and neck cancers. A male proportion of approximately 83% was recorded, with mean age roughly 62 years and range about 20 to 90.

The CDR3 runs to 11 residues. Trimming stripped 3 bases from V and 6 bases from J, with 4 bases between. Germline V CDR1 and CDR2: MNHNS, SASEGT. This clone was seen a single time. Measured with immunoSEQ multiplex PCR; TCRdb has only the in-frame clones, and not every one. The data hold approximately 75,000 clones, with under 95% observed a single time. The sample in question was CD4+ or CD8+ T cells sorted from blood, obtained in a trial of the OX40 agonist ivuxolimab. The TCR sequence derives from an adult with an advanced solid tumor such as melanoma, head and neck, liver or kidney cancer. The V gene is TRBV6-1, the J gene TRBJ2-3; D not certain. DNA of the CDR3: TGTGCCAGCAGTGACTTCGATACGCAGTATTTT. It codes for CASSDFDTQYF.